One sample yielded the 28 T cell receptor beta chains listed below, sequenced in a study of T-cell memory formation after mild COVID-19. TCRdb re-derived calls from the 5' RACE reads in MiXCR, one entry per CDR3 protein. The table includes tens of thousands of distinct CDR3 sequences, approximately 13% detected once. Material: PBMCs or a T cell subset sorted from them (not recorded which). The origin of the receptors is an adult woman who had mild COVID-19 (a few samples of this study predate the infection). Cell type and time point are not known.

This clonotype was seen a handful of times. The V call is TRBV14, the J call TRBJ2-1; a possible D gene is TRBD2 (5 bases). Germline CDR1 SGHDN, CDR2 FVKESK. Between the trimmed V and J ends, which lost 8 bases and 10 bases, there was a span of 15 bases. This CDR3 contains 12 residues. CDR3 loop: CASGLYGGEQFF. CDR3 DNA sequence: TGTGCCAGCGGCTTATATGGAGGCGAGCAGTTCTTC. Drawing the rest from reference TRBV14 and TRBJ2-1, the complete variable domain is EAGVTQFPSHSVIEKGQTVTLRCDPISGHDNLYWYRRVMGKEIKFLLHFVKESKQDESGMPNNRFLAERTGGTYSTLKVQPAELEDSGVYFCASGLYGGEQFFGPGTRLTVL.

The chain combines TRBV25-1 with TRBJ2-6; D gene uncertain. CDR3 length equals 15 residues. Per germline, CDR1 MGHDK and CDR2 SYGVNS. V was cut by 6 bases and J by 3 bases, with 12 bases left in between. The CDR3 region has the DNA TGTGCCAGCAGGAAGCAGTATGGTGGGGCCAACGTCCTGACTTTC. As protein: CASRKQYGGANVLTF.

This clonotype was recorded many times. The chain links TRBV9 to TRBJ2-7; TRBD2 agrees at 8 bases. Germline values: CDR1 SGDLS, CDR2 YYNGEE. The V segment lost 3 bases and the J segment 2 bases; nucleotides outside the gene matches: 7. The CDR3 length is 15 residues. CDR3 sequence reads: CASSATPGLAYEQYF. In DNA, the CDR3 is TGTGCCAGCAGCGCAACACCGGGACTAGCCTACGAGCAGTACTTC.

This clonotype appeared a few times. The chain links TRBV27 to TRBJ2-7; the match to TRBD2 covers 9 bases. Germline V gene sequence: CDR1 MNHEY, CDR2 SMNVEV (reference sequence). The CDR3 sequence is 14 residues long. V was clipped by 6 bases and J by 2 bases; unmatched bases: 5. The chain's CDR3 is CASSFRGRAYEQYF. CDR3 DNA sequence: TGTGCCAGCAGCTTTCGCGGGAGGGCCTACGAGCAGTACTTC.

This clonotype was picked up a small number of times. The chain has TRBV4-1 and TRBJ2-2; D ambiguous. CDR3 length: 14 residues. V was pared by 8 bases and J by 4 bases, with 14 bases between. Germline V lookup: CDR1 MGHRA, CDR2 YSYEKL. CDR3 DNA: TGCGCCAGCCAACCAAGAAAGAGCACCGGGGAGCTGTTTTTT. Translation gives CASQPRKSTGELFF.

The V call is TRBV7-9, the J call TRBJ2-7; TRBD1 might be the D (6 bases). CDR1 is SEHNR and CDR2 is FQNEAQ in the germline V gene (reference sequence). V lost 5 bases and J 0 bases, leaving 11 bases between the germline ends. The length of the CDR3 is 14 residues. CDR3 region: CASSTTGSSYEQYF. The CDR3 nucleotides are TGTGCCAGCAGCACCACAGGGAGCTCCTACGAGCAGTACTTC.

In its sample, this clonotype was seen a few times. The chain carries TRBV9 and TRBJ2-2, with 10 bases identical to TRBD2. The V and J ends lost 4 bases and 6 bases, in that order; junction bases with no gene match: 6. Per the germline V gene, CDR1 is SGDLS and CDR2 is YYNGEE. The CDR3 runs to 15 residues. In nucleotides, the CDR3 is TGTGCCAGCAGCCCGGGACTAGCGACCGCCGGGGAGCTGTTTTTT. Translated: CASSPGLATAGELFF.

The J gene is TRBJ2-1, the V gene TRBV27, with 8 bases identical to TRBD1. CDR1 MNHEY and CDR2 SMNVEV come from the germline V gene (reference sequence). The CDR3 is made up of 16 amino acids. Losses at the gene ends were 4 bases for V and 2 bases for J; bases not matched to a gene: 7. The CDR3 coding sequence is TGTGCCAGCAGTTCTCCCGGACAGGGAGCCTACAATGAGCAGTTCTTC. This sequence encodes CASSSPGQGAYNEQFF.

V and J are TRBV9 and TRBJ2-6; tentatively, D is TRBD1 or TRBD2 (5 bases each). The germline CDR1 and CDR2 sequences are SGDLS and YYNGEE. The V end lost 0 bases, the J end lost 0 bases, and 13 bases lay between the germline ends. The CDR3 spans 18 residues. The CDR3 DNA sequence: TGTGCCAGCAGCGTAGGTGTCAGGGAGAGCTCTGGGGCCAACGTCCTGACTTTC. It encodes CASSVGVRESSGANVLTF.

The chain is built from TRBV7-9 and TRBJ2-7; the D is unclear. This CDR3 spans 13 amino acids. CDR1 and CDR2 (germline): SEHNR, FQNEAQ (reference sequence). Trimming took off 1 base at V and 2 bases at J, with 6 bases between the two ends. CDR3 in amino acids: CASSLGYPYEQYF. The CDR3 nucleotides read TGTGCCAGCAGCTTAGGATATCCCTACGAGCAGTACTTC.

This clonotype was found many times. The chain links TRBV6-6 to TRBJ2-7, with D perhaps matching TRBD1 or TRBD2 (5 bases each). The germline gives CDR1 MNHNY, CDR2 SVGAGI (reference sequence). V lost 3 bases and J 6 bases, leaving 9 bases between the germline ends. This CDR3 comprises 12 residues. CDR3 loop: CASSYSGTEQYF. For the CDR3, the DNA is TGTGCCAGCAGTTATTCTGGGACCGAGCAGTACTTC.

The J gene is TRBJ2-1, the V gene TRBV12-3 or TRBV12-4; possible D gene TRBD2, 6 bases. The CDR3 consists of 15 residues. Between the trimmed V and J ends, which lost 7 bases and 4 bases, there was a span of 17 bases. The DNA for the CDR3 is TGTGCCAGCACCACGGAGGGCGGAAATTACAATGAGCAGTTCTTC. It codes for CASTTEGGNYNEQFF.

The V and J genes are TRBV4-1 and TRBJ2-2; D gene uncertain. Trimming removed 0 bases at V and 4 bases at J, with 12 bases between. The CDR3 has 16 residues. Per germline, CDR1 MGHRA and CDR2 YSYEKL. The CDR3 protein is CASSQDRAWGTGELFF. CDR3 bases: TGCGCCAGCAGCCAAGATCGAGCTTGGGGCACCGGGGAGCTGTTTTTT.

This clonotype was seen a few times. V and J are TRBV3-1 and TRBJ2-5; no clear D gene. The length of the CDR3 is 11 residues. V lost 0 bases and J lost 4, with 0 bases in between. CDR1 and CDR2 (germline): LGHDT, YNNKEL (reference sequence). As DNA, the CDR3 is TGTGCCAGCAGCCAAGAAGAGACCCAGTACTTC. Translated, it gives CASSQEETQYF.

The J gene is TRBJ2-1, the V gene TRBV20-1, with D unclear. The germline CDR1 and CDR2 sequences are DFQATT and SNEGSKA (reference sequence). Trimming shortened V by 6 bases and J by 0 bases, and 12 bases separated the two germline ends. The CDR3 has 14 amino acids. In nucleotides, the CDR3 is TGCAGTGCCCCGACGGTTAGCTCCTACAATGAGCAGTTCTTC. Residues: CSAPTVSSYNEQFF.

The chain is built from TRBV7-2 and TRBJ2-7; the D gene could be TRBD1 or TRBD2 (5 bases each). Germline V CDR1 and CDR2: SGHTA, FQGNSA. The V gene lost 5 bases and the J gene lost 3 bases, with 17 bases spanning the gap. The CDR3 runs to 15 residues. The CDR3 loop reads CASSPLSGTIYEQYF. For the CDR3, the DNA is TGTGCCAGCAGCCCCCTGTCCGGGACCATCTACGAGCAGTACTTC.

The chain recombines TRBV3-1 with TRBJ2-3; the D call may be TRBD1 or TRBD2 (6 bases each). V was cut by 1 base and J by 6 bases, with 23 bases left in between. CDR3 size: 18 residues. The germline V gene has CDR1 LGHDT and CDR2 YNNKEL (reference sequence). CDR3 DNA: TGTGCCAGCAGCCAAGGGCGCCCGACTAGAGGGGGTGTGGATACGCAGTATTTT. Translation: CASSQGRPTRGGVDTQYF.

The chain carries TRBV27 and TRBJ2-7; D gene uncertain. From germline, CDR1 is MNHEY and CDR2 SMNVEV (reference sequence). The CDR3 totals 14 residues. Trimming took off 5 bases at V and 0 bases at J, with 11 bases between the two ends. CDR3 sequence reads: CASSDLIGSYEQYF. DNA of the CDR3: TGTGCCAGCAGTGACCTGATCGGCTCCTACGAGCAGTACTTC.

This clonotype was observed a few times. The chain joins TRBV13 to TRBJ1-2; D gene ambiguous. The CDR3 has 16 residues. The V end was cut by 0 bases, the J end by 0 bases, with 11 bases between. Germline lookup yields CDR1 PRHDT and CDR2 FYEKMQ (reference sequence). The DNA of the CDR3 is TGTGCCAGCAGCTTAGGCCGCGGTGAAGCTAACTATGGCTACACCTTC. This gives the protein CASSLGRGEANYGYTF.

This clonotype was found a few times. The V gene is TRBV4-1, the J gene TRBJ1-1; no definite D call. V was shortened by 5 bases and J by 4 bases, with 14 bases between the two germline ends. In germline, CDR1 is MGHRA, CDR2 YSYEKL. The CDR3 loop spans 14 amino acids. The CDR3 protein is CASSATREGTEAFF. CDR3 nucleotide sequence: TGCGCCAGCAGCGCAACCCGCGAGGGCACTGAAGCTTTCTTT.

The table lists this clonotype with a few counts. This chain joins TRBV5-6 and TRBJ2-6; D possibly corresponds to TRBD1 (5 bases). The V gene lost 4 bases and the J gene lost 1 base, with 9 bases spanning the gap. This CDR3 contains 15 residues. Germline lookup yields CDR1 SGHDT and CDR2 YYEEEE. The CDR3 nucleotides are TGTGCCAGCAGCCCCCAGGGATCTGGGGCCAACGTCCTGACTTTC. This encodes CASSPQGSGANVLTF.

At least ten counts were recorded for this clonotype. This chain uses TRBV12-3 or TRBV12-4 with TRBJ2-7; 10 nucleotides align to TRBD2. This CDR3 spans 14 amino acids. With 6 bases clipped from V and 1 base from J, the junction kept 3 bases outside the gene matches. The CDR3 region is CASSWGLASYEQYF. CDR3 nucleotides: TGTGCCAGCAGCTGGGGACTAGCGTCCTACGAGCAGTACTTC.

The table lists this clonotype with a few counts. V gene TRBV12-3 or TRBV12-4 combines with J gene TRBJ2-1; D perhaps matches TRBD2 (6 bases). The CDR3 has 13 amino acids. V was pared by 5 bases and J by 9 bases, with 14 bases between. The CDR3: CASSGGTASEQFF. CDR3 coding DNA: TGTGCCAGCAGTGGGGGGACGGCAAGTGAGCAGTTCTTC.

CDR3 nucleotides: TGTGCCAGCAGTTTTGACAGGGCCAGCTCCTACAATGAGCAGTTCTTC. This codes for CASSFDRASSYNEQFF. The rearrangement joins TRBV6-5 to TRBJ2-1, with 7 bases matching TRBD1. Germline values: CDR1 MNHEY, CDR2 SVGAGI. V was clipped by 4 bases and J by 0 bases; unmatched bases: 6. CDR3 length equals 16 residues.

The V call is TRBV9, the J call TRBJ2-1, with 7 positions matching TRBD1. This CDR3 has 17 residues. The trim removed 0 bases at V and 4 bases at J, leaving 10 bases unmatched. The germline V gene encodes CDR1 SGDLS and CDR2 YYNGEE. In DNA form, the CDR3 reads TGTGCCAGCAGCGTAGTAGAGGGACAGACCTTTTACAATGAGCAGTTCTTC. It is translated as CASSVVEGQTFYNEQFF.

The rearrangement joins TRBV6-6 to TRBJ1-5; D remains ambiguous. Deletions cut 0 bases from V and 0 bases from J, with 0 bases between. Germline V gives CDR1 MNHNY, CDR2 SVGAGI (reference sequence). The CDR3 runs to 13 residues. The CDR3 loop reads CASSYSSNQPQHF. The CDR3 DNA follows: TGTGCCAGCAGTTACTCTAGCAATCAGCCCCAGCATTTT.

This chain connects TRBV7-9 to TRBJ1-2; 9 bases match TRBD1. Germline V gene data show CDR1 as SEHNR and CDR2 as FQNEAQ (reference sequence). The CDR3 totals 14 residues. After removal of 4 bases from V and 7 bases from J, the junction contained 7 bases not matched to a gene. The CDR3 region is CASSSFLTGGGYTF. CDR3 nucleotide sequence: TGTGCCAGCAGCTCCTTCCTGACAGGGGGTGGCTACACCTTC.

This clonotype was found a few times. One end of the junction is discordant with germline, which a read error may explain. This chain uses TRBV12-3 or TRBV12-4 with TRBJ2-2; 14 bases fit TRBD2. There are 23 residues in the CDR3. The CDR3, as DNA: TGTGCCAGCAGTTCTACGTGGCTCCCGGGACTAGCGGGGGAGATAGCGAACACCGGGGAGCTGCTTTTT. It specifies CASSSTWLPGLAGEIANTGELLF.